This TCR beta chain was found in a study of T cells in Graves' hyperthyroidism and ophthalmopathy. RNA transcripts gave rise to amplified TCR beta CDR3 regions. The study used the HTBI primer set for a first-round RT-PCR of the TCR CDR3. TCRdb itself ran the multiplex PCR reads through MiXCR, one entry per CDR3 protein. The sample lists about 400,000 distinct CDR3 sequences, about 16% occurring once. V lost 6 bases to trimming and J lost 3 bases; unmatched junction nucleotides: 13. Germline CDR1 is DFQATT and CDR2 is SNEGSKA (reference sequence). The CDR3 contains 16 residues. The chain links TRBV20-1 to TRBJ2-5; TRBD2 aligns across 10 bases. This sequence originates from a woman in her 30s with Graves' hyperthyroidism. Sequenced material: blood. The CDR3 region is CSAARMITSGEETQYF. CDR3 nucleotide sequence: TGCAGTGCGGCCCGAATGATTACTAGCGGGGAAGAGACCCAGTACTTC.